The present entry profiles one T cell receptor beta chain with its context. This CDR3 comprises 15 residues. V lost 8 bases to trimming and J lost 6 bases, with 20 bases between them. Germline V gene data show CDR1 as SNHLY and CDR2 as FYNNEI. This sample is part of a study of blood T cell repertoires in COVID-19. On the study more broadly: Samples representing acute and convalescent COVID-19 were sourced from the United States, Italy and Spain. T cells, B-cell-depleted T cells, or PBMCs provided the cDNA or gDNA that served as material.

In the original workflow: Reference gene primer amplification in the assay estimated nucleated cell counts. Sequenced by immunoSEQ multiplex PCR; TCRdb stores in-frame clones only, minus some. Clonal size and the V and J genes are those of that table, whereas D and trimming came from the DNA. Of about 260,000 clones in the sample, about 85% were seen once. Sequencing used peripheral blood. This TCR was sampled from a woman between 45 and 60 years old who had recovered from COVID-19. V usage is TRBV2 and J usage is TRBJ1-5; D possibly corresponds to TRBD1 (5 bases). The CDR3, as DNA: TGTGCCAGCCAGGAGGGACCCGGGGTAGGTCAGCCCCAGCATTTT. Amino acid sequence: CASQEGPGVGQPQHF.